These T cell receptor beta chains were read from a single sample in a study of cytomegalovirus exposure and HLA in healthy donors. Sequencing was performed with immunoSEQ multiplex PCR; in TCRdb, only in-frame clones are kept and a portion is missing. The listing contains 80,000 to 95,000 clones. Sequencing was performed on PBMCs. The receptors were sampled from a man over 45 in good health and CMV-seropositive. The CDR3 runs from the conserved cysteine through the conserved F or W. D genes are given only for firm matches.

V gene	J gene	D gene	CDR3 protein	CDR3 DNA
TRBV4-3	TRBJ1-2	TRBD1	CASSQGRGGHYGYTF	TGCGCCAGCAGCCAAGGGAGAGGGGGCCACTATGGCTACACCTTC
TRBV15	TRBJ1-1	-	CATSPAYGQQLNTEAFF	TGTGCCACCAGCCCGGCCTATGGACAGCAGTTGAACACTGAAGCTTTCTTT
TRBV7-8	TRBJ1-5	TRBD1	CASSPGQGANQPQHF	TGTGCCAGCAGCCCGGGACAGGGGGCGAATCAGCCCCAGCATTTT
TRBV10-1	TRBJ2-1	TRBD2	CASSDQRGSYNEQFF	TGCGCCAGCAGTGATCAGCGGGGTTCCTACAATGAGCAGTTCTTC
TRBV19	TRBJ1-2	TRBD1	CAGGQGDGYTF	TGTGCCGGGGGACAGGGAGATGGCTACACCTTC
TRBV19	TRBJ1-3	-	CASSLSRTASGNTIYF	TGTGCCAGTAGTCTCTCTCGGACAGCCTCTGGAAACACCATATATTTT
TRBV7-7	TRBJ2-5	-	CASSRTIQETQYF	TGTGCTAGCAGCCGGACAATCCAAGAGACCCAGTACTTC
TRBV4-2	TRBJ1-2	-	CASGGGAVGYTF	TGTGCCAGCGGTGGGGGGGCGGTTGGCTACACCTTC
TRBV10-2	TRBJ1-5	-	CASSAGFSNQPQHF	TGCGCCAGCAGTGCAGGGTTCAGCAATCAGCCCCAGCATTTT
TRBV27	TRBJ1-2	TRBD1	CASAWTGALGESYTF	TGTGCCAGCGCTTGGACAGGCGCCCTGGGGGAGAGCTACACCTTC
TRBV5-4	TRBJ2-3	TRBD2	CAGGLAGTDTQYF	TGTGCCGGCGGACTAGCGGGCACAGATACGCAGTATTTT
TRBV7-2	TRBJ2-3	-	CASSLRSSGFTDTQYF	TGTGCCAGCAGCTTACGTTCAAGCGGGTTCACAGATACGCAGTATTTT
TRBV30	TRBJ2-1	TRBD1	CAWSTGQGAYEQFF	TGTGCCTGGAGTACCGGACAGGGGGCGTATGAGCAGTTCTTC
TRBV18	TRBJ2-2	TRBD1	CASSPPQGASGELFF	TGTGCCAGCTCACCTCCACAGGGGGCTTCCGGGGAGCTGTTTTTT
TRBV9	TRBJ2-1	TRBD2	CASSVVASGRVTDNEQFF	TGTGCCAGCAGCGTAGTAGCTAGCGGGAGGGTCACCGACAATGAGCAGTTCTTC
TRBV7-6	TRBJ1-1	TRBD1	CASSSTGYAEAFF	TGTGCCAGCAGCTCGACAGGGTACGCTGAAGCTTTCTTT
TRBV11-2	TRBJ1-1	TRBD1	CASSTRQGGNTEAFF	TGTGCCAGCAGCACTCGACAGGGCGGGAACACTGAAGCTTTCTTT
TRBV18	TRBJ2-5	TRBD2	CASSPAGGPGETQYF	TGTGCCAGCTCACCAGCGGGAGGGCCGGGAGAGACCCAGTACTTC
TRBV15	TRBJ2-7	TRBD1	CATSSDRAQTYEQYF	TGTGCCACCAGCAGCGACAGGGCTCAGACCTACGAGCAGTACTTC
TRBV30	TRBJ2-7	TRBD2	CAWRGAGGRYEQYF	TGTGCCTGGAGGGGGGCGGGAGGGCGATACGAGCAGTACTTC
TRBV11-3	TRBJ2-3	-	CASSISGTDTQYF	TGTGCCAGCAGCATTTCGGGGACAGATACGCAGTATTTT
TRBV7-9	TRBJ1-1	TRBD1	CASRWTGGVNTEAFF	TGTGCCAGCAGGTGGACAGGGGGCGTGAACACTGAAGCTTTCTTT
TRBV19	TRBJ2-3	-	CATRPQIGTDTQYF	TGTGCCACCAGGCCCCAAATCGGCACAGATACGCAGTATTTT
TRBV9	TRBJ2-1	TRBD2	CASSSSAGGRNEQFF	TGTGCCAGCAGCTCCTCAGCGGGAGGGAGGAATGAGCAGTTCTTC
TRBV14	TRBJ2-2	-	CASSQRYDSSTGELFF	TGTGCCAGCAGCCAACGGTACGACAGCTCCACCGGGGAGCTGTTTTTT
TRBV19	TRBJ2-1	TRBD2	CASSIGTSYSEQFF	TGTGCCAGTAGTATCGGGACTAGCTACAGTGAGCAGTTCTTC
TRBV6-1	TRBJ2-7	TRBD2	CASSERTSGIYEQYF	TGTGCCAGCAGTGAGAGGACTAGCGGAATCTACGAGCAGTACTTC
TRBV9	TRBJ2-5	-	CASSVVGAAGETQYF	TGTGCCAGCAGCGTAGTGGGTGCCGCGGGGGAGACCCAGTACTTC
TRBV5-4	TRBJ2-1	-	CASSYGQGAYNEQFF	TGTGCCAGCAGCTACGGGCAGGGCGCCTACAATGAGCAGTTCTTC
TRBV6-5	TRBJ2-2	-	CASNTGPNTGELFF	TGTGCCAGCAACACAGGACCAAACACCGGGGAGCTGTTTTTT
TRBV18	TRBJ2-4	-	CASSPSTSGAKNIQYF	TGTGCCAGCTCACCATCTACTTCGGGGGCCAAAAACATTCAGTACTTC
TRBV2	TRBJ1-2	-	CASRGSVANYGYTF	TGTGCCAGCCGAGGTAGTGTTGCTAACTATGGCTACACCTTC
TRBV7-6	TRBJ2-1	-	CASSLVSSAATYNEQFF	TGTGCCAGCAGCTTAGTGTCTAGCGCCGCTACCTACAATGAGCAGTTCTTC
TRBV18	TRBJ2-3	-	CASSSSTDTQYF	TGTGCCAGCTCAAGCAGCACAGATACGCAGTATTTT
TRBV7-9	TRBJ2-1	TRBD2	CASSLGQLSGRGYNEQFF	TGTGCCAGCAGCTTAGGTCAGCTTAGCGGGAGGGGCTACAATGAGCAGTTCTTC
TRBV14	TRBJ2-1	TRBD2	CASSQDQAGGGVEQFF	TGTGCCAGCAGCCAAGATCAAGCGGGAGGAGGAGTTGAGCAGTTCTTC
TRBV27	TRBJ1-5	TRBD1	CASRRTGGDFVEPQHF	TGTGCCAGCAGAAGGACAGGGGGCGATTTCGTGGAGCCCCAGCATTTT
TRBV29-1	TRBJ2-1	-	CSVEEEINEQFF	TGCAGCGTTGAAGAGGAGATAAATGAGCAGTTCTTC
TRBV28	TRBJ2-1	TRBD2	CASSLLGLAGGPHNEQFF	TGTGCCAGCAGTTTATTGGGACTAGCGGGAGGGCCCCACAATGAGCAGTTCTTC
TRBV5-1	TRBJ2-3	-	CASRYTDTQYF	TGCGCCAGCAGGTACACAGATACGCAGTATTTT
TRBV19	TRBJ2-5	TRBD2	CASRQLAGGETQYF	TGTGCCAGTAGGCAACTAGCGGGAGGCGAGACCCAGTACTTC
TRBV18	TRBJ2-2	-	CASSRQGTAGGTGELFF	TGTGCCAGCTCACGCCAAGGGACCGCCGGAGGGACCGGGGAGCTGTTTTTT
TRBV30	TRBJ1-1	TRBD1	CAWSVPTGKAFF	TGTGCCTGGAGTGTCCCGACAGGGAAAGCTTTCTTT
TRBV4-3	TRBJ1-2	TRBD1	CASSQDGQDRAYGYTF	TGCGCCAGCAGCCAAGATGGTCAGGACAGGGCTTATGGCTACACCTTC
TRBV5-1	TRBJ1-1	TRBD1	CASSLGSVGQGSDAFF	TGCGCCAGCAGCTTGGGGAGTGTGGGACAGGGATCCGATGCTTTCTTT
TRBV4-1	TRBJ2-1	-	CASSQRLAGYNEQFF	TGCGCCAGCAGCCAAAGGCTAGCAGGATACAATGAGCAGTTCTTC
TRBV4-2	TRBJ2-1	TRBD2	CASSQPSGSSDNEQFF	TGTGCCAGCAGCCAACCTAGCGGGAGCTCCGACAATGAGCAGTTCTTC